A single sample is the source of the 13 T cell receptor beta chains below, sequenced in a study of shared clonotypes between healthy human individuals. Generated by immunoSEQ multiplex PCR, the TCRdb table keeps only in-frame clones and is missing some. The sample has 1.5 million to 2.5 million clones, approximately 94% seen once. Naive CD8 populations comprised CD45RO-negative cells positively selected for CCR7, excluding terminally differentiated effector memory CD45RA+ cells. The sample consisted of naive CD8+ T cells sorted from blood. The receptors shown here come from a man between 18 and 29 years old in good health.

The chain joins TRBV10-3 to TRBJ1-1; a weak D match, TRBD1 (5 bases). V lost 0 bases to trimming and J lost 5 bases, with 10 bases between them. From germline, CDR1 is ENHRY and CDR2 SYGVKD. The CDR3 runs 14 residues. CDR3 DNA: TGTGCCATCAGTGAGTCAAGGACAAGTACTGAAGCTTTCTTT. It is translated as CAISESRTSTEAFF.

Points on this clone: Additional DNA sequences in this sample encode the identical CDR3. The CDR3 loop is CASSPQDGYTF. In DNA form, the CDR3 reads TGTGCCAGCAGCCCCCAGGATGGCTACACCTTC. J is TRBJ1-2 and V is TRBV9; no clear D gene. This CDR3 is built from 11 residues. Trimming took 4 bases from V and 6 from J, leaving 7 bases between them. Germline CDR1 SGDLS, CDR2 YYNGEE.

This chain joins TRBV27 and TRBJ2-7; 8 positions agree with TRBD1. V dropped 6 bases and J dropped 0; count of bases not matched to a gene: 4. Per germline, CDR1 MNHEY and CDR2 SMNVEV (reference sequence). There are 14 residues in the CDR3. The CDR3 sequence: CASSQGQVSYEQYF. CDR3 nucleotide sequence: TGTGCCAGCAGCCAGGGACAGGTCTCCTACGAGCAGTACTTC.

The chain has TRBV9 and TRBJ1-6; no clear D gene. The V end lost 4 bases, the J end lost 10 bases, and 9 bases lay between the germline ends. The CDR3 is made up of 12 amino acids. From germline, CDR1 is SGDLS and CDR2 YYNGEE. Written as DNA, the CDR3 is TGTGCCAGCAGCCCCTCTGACTCACCCCTCCACTTT. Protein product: CASSPSDSPLHF. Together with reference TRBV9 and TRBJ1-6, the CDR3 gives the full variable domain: DSGVTQTPKHLITATGQRVTLRCSPRSGDLSVYWYQQSLDQGLQFLIQYYNGEERAKGNILERFSAQQFPDLHSELNLSSLELGDSALYFCASSPSDSPLHFGNGTRLTVT.

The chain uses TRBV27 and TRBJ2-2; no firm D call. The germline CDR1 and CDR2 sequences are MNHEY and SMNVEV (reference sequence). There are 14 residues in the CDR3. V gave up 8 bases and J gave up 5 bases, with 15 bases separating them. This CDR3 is CASGWAEGTGELFF. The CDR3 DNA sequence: TGTGCCAGCGGCTGGGCGGAAGGGACCGGGGAGCTGTTTTTT.

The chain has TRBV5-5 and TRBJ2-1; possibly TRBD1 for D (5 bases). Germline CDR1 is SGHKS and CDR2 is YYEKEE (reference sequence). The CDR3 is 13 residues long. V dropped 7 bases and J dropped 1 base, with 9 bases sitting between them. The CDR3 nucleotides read TGTGCCAGCGTTCAGGGATCCTACAATGAGCAGTTCTTC. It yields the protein CASVQGSYNEQFF.

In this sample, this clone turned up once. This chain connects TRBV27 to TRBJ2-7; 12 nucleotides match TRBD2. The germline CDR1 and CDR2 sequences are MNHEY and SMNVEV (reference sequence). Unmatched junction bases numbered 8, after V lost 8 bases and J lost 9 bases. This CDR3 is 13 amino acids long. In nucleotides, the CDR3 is TGTGCCAGCGGTCTAGCGGGAGGGCCTGTGCAGTACTTC. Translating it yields CASGLAGGPVQYF.

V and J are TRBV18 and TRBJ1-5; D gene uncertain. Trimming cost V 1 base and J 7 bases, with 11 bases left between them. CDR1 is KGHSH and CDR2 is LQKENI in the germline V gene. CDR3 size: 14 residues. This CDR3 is CASSPRGWRQPQHF. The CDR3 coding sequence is TGTGCCAGCTCACCACGAGGATGGAGACAGCCCCAGCATTTT.

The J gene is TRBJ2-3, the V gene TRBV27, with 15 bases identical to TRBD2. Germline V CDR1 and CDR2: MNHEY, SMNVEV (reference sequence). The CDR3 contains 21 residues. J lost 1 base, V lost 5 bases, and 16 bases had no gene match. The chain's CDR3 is CASSPWSGLAGGAPRTDTQYF. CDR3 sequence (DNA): TGTGCCAGCAGTCCCTGGTCGGGACTAGCGGGGGGCGCTCCTCGCACAGATACGCAGTATTTT.

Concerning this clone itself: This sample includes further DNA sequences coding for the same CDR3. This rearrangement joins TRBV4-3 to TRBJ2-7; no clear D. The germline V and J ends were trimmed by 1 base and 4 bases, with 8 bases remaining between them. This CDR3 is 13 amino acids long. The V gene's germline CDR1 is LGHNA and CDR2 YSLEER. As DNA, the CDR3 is TGCGCCAGCAGCCAAGGTCTGGCTTACGAGCAGTACTTC. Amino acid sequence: CASSQGLAYEQYF.

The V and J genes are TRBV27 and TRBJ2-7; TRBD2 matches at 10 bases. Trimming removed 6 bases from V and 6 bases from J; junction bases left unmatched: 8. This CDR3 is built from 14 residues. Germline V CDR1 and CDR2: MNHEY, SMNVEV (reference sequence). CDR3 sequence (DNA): TGTGCCAGCAGCCTCTCTAGCGGGGGTGGCGAGCAGTACTTC. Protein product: CASSLSSGGGEQYF.

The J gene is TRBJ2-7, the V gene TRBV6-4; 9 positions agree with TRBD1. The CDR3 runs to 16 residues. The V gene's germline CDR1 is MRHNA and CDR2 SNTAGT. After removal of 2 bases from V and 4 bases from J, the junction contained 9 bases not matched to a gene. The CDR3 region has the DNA TGTGCCAGCAGTGACCCCGGGACAGGGAATGAATACGAGCAGTACTTC. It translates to CASSDPGTGNEYEQYF.

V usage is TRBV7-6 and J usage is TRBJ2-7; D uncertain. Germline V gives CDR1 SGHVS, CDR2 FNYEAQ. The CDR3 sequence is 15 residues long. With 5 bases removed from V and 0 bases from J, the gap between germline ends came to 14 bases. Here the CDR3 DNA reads TGTGCCAGCAGCCTACCCCCTAGTAGCTCCTACGAGCAGTACTTC. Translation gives CASSLPPSSSYEQYF.